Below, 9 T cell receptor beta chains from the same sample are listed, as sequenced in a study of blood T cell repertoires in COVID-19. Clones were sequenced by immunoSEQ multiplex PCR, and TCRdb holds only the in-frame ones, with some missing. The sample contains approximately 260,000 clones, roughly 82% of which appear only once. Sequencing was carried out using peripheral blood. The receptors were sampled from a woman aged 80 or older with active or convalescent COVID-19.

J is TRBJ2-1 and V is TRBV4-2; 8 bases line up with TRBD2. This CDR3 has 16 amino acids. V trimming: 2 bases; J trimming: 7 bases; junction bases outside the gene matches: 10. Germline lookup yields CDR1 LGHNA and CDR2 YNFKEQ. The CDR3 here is CASSQLGQRERNEQFF. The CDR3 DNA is TGTGCCAGCAGCCAATTGGGGCAGCGGGAGCGGAATGAGCAGTTCTTC.

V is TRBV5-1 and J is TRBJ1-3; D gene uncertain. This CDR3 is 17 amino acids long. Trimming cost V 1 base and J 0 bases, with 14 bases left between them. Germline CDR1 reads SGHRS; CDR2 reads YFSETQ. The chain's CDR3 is CASSLNSAEISGNTIYF. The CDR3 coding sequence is TGCGCCAGCAGCTTGAACTCAGCGGAAATCTCTGGAAACACCATATATTTT. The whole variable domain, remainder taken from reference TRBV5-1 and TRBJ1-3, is KAGVTQTPRYLIKTRGQQVTLSCSPISGHRSVSWYQQTPGQGLQFLFEYFSETQRNKGNFPGRFSGRQFSNSRSEMNVSTLELGDSALYLCASSLNSAEISGNTIYFGEGSWLTVV.

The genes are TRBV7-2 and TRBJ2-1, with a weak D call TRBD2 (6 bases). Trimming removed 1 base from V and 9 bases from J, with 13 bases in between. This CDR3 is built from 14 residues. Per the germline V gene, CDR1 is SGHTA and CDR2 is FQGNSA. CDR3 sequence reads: CASSLGVAEGEQFF. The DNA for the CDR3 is TGTGCCAGCAGCTTAGGGGTAGCGGAAGGTGAGCAGTTCTTC.

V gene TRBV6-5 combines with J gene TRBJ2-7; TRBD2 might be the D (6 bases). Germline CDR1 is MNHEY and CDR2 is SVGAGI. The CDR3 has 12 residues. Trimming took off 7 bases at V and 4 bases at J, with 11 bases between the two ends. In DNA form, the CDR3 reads TGTGCCAGCAAACGGGAGTCGTACGAGCAGTACTTC. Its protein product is CASKRESYEQYF.

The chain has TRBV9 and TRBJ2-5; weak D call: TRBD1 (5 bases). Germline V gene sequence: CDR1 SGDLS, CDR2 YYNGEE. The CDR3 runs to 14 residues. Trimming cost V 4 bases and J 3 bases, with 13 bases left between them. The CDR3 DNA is TGTGCCAGCAGCCCCGTGGGGCGAGAAGAGACCCAGTACTTC. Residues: CASSPVGREETQYF.

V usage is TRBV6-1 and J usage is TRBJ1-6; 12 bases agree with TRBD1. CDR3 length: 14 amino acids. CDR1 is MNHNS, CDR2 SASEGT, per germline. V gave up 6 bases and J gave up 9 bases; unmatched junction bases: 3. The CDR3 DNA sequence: TGTGCCAGCAGGGGGGACAGGGGGCTTTCACCCCTCCACTTT. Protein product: CASRGDRGLSPLHF.

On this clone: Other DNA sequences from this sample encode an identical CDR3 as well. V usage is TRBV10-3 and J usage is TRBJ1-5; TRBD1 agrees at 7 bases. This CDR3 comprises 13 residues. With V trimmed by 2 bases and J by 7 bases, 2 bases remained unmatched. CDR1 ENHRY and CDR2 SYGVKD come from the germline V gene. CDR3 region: CAISEDRDQPQHF. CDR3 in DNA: TGTGCCATCAGTGAGGACAGGGACCAGCCCCAGCATTTT.

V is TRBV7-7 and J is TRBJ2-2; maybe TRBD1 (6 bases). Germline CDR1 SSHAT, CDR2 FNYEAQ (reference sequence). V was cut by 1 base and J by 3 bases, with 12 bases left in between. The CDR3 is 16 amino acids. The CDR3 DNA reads TGTGCCAGCAGCTTAGTCCCAGGGGTCGACACCGGGGAGCTGTTTTTT. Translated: CASSLVPGVDTGELFF.

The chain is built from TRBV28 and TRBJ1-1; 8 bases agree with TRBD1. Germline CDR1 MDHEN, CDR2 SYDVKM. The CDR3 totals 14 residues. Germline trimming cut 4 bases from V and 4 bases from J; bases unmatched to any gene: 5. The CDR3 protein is CASSYRGSSTEAFF. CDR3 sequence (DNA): TGTGCCAGCAGTTACAGGGGGTCGAGCACTGAAGCTTTCTTT.